The TCR beta chain under discussion was sequenced for a study of shared clonotypes between healthy human individuals. General study findings and limits: Investigators collected only blood, and repertoires in tissues likely differ.

Remarks on this clone: What it recognizes is unknown.

The data were produced by immunoSEQ multiplex PCR, yet TCRdb's version contains in-frame clones alone and is incomplete. Altogether under 550,000 clones are present, 90% to 97% being singletons, with the ten largest covering 0.06%. The TCR originated in a woman aged 25 to 39 in good health. Sequenced input: naive CD4+ T cells sorted from blood. Subset defined: CD45RA+ positively selected.

The CDR3 DNA is TGTGCCAGCAGCTTAAGTGGAGAGCTTTATGGCTACACCTTC. Translated: CASSLSGELYGYTF. The V and J genes are TRBV7-9 and TRBJ1-2; D is uncertain. CDR1 and CDR2 (germline): SEHNR, FQNEAQ (reference sequence). The CDR3 extends over 14 amino acids. V lost 2 bases and J 5 bases, leaving 12 bases between the germline ends.